What follows describes a single TCR beta chain. A single record per CDR3 protein comes from TCRdb applying MiXCR to the 5' RACE reads. The sample includes some 1,600,000 distinct CDR3 sequences, roughly a third of them seen just once. These data are taken from a study of identical twins. All donors were healthy Caucasians. CDR3 length: 13 amino acids. Between the trimmed V and J ends, which lost 0 bases and 5 bases, there was a span of 6 bases. Germline CDR1 reads LGHNA; CDR2 reads YNFKEQ. Sequencing was carried out using cord blood. V is TRBV4-2 and J is TRBJ2-3; D is uncertain. The receptor comes from a newborn girl in good health. CDR3: CASSQDGLDTQYF. DNA of the CDR3: TGTGCCAGCAGCCAAGATGGGCTAGATACGCAGTATTTT.